The rows below give T cell receptor beta chains drawn from one sample of a study of blood T cell repertoires in COVID-19. Measured with immunoSEQ multiplex PCR; TCRdb has only the in-frame clones, and not every one. The sample records 55,000 to 80,000 clones, approximately 91% being singletons. What was sequenced was peripheral blood. These receptors originate from a man aged 50-59 years with acute or convalescent COVID-19. Both conserved end residues are trimmed from each CDR3. A D gene is named only where the DNA matches it firmly.

>TRBJ2-7|NA|TRBV15
ATSRVQAYEQY
>TRBJ1-4|TRBD1|TRBV7-9
ASSLAETGGQEKLF
>TRBJ1-1|NA|TRBV10-3
AISESTTRRTEAF
>TRBJ2-7|TRBD1|TRBV19
ASSMDRGSYEQY
>TRBJ2-1|NA|TRBV3-1/TRBV3-2
ASSLRGYNEQF
>TRBJ1-2|TRBD1|TRBV4-1
ASSQVQGANYGYT
>TRBJ1-2|NA|TRBV19
ASSLNRDGRNYGYT
>TRBJ2-5|NA|TRBV29-1
SVVRGQETQY
>TRBJ1-1|NA|TRBV11-2
ASSPIRNTEAF
>TRBJ2-7|NA|TRBV7-2
ASSLRRQSSSFRGYEQY
>TRBJ2-2|TRBD2|TRBV27
ASTIGTSTGELF
>TRBJ2-5|NA|TRBV7-9
ASSLVTEEETQY
>TRBJ2-7|NA|TRBV10-3
AISEGGSGYEQY
>TRBJ1-5|TRBD1|TRBV19
ASSIDPDRGGYSNQPQH
>TRBJ1-1|TRBD1|TRBV28
ASSFERVDRVETEAF
>TRBJ2-7|NA|TRBV5-1
ASSLARGVGEQY
>TRBJ2-5|NA|TRBV5-1
ASKGGGTETQY
>TRBJ1-2|NA|TRBV28
ASSSAGGGLLYGYT
>TRBJ2-7|TRBD2|TRBV12-5
ASGLERTSGASVPFSYEQY
>TRBJ2-7|NA|TRBV27
ASSSNRQTSSYEQY
>TRBJ2-5|TRBD1|TRBV4-2
ASSQGGQGVETQY
>TRBJ1-3|NA|TRBV18
ASSPGDAGNTIY
>TRBJ1-1|TRBD1|TRBV5-1
ASSGGTGDSIEAF
>TRBJ1-2|NA|TRBV6-5
ASSYQGIGGYT
>TRBJ1-5|TRBD1|TRBV4-2
ASSQEDRGNQPQH
>TRBJ1-5|NA|TRBV4-1
ASSQDGGASGNQPQH
>TRBJ1-4|NA|TRBV6-5
ASTTRAGVELF
>TRBJ2-5|TRBD1|TRBV3-1/TRBV3-2
ASSQRTGETQY
>TRBJ1-3|NA|TRBV21-1
ASSNRDRGPGNTIY
>TRBJ2-4|NA|TRBV12-3/TRBV12-4
ASSSRVSIQY
>TRBJ2-5|NA|TRBV5-4
ASSLDSQETQY
>TRBJ2-1|NA|TRBV5-1
ASSLAGIVPNNEQF
>TRBJ2-1|NA|TRBV25-1
ASRATQGQSSYNEQF
>TRBJ2-2|NA|TRBV4-2
ASSQFPENTGELF
>TRBJ1-3|NA|TRBV11-2
ASSLGAAGAGNTIY
>TRBJ2-7|TRBD1|TRBV10-3
AISEPGTESYEQY
>TRBJ1-5|TRBD1|TRBV7-2
ASSIGQGGNQPQH
>TRBJ2-7|TRBD2|TRBV2
ASSEGGTVTYEQY
>TRBJ2-1|TRBD2|TRBV20-1
SASGTNNNEQF
>TRBJ2-3|TRBD1|TRBV5-1
ASSGGQGTDTQY
>TRBJ2-1|TRBD1|TRBV9
ASSLRQGPYNEQF
>TRBJ2-5|TRBD1|TRBV6-6
ASSYRDSKQETQY
>TRBJ2-3|TRBD2|TRBV6-5
ASSPISGGTDTQY
>TRBJ1-4|NA|TRBV6-1
ASSGRSTDLEEKLF
>TRBJ2-7|NA|TRBV6-5
ASSQPAGEQY
>TRBJ2-1|NA|TRBV19
ASTEPHYNEQF
>TRBJ1-2|NA|TRBV6-5
ASSNTPPGGYT